The clone carrying this T cell receptor (beta chain) has only a few counts. For TCR beta, libraries came from iRepertoire HTBI primers and Arm-PCR of CDR3 regions. MiXCR was run by TCRdb on the multiplex PCR reads, yielding one entry per CDR3 protein. The table shows over 450,000 distinct CDR3 sequences, with around 12% occurring only once. This entry comes from a study of regulatory T cells in long-lasting Graves disease. Time point described: newly diagnosed GD, antithyroid drugs for less than 3 months. Extracted PBMC RNA gave rise to the TCR library. These same records also appear under a second study, on T cells in Graves' hyperthyroidism and ophthalmopathy. From that paper: Participants, patients aged 18 to 65, had newly diagnosed hyperthyroidism with a duration under 2 months. The primer set for the first-round RT-PCR of the TCR CDR3 was HTBI. Blood also contained most expanded thyroid clonotypes above 0.001.

The sample was peripheral blood mononuclear cells (PBMCs), taken at new diagnosis, from a patient treated with antithyroid drugs. This clonotype was obtained from a young woman with Graves disease.

The CDR3: CSARGSSDYEQYF. In DNA, the CDR3 is TGCAGTGCTAGGGGGTCTTCTGATTACGAGCAGTACTTC. The V and J genes are TRBV20-1 and TRBJ2-7; D call uncertain. This CDR3 has 13 amino acids. Per germline, CDR1 DFQATT and CDR2 SNEGSKA (reference sequence). Deletions cut 3 bases from V and 4 bases from J, with 13 bases between.